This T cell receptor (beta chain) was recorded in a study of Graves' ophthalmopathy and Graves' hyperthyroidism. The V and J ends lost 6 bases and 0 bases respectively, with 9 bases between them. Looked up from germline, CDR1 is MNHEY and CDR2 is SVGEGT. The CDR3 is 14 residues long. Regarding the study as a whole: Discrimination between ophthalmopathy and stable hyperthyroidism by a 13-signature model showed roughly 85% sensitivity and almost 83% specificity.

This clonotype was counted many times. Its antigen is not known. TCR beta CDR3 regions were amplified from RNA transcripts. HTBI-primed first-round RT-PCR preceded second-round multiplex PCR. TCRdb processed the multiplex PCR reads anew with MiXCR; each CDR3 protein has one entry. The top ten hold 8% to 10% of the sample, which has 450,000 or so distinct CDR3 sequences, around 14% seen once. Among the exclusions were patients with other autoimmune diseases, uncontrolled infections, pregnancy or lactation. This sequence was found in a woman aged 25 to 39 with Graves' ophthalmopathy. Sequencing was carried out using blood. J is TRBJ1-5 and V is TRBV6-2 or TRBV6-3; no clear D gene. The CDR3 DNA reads TGTGCCAGCAGGGAGAGCTATAGCAATCAGCCCCAGCATTTT. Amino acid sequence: CASRESYSNQPQHF.